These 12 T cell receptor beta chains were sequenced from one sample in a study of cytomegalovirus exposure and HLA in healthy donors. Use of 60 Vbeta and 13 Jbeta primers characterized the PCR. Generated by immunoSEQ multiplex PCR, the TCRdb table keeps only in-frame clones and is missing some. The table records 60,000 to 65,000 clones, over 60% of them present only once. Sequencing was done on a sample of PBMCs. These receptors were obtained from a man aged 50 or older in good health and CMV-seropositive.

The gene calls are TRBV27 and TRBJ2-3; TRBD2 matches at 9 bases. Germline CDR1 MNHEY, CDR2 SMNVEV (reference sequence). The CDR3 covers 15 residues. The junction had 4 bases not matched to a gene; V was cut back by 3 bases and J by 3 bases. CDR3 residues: CASSFPSGKTDTQYF. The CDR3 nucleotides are TGTGCCAGCAGTTTCCCTAGCGGGAAGACAGATACGCAGTATTTT.

CDR3 DNA sequence: TGTGCCAGCAGTTATCAAAGCGGGGGGAACACTGAAGCTTTCTTT. Amino acid sequence: CASSYQSGGNTEAFF. V is TRBV6-5 and J is TRBJ1-1; tentatively, D is TRBD1 (5 bases). V shed 3 bases and J shed 1 base, with 12 bases lying between them. The length of the CDR3 is 15 residues. The V gene's germline CDR1 is MNHEY and CDR2 SVGAGI.

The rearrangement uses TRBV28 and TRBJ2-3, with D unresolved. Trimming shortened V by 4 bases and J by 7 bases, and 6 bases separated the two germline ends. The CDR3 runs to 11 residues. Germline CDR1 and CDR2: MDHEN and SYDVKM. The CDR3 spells CASSSTHTQYF. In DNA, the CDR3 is TGTGCCAGCAGTTCAACTCATACGCAGTATTTT.

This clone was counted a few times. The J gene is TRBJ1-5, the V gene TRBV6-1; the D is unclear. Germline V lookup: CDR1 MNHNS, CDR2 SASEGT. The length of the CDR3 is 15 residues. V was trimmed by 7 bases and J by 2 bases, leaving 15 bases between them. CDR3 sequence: CASTVERMGNQPQHF. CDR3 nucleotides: TGTGCCAGCACCGTCGAGAGAATGGGCAATCAGCCCCAGCATTTT.

This CDR3 reads CASSQGGVNTEAFF. CDR3 nucleotide sequence: TGTGCCAGCAGCCAAGGGGGGGTGAACACTGAAGCTTTCTTT. The rearrangement joins TRBV4-2 to TRBJ1-1, with D perhaps matching TRBD1 (5 bases). Per germline, CDR1 LGHNA and CDR2 YNFKEQ. This CDR3 has 14 amino acids. The V end was cut by 1 base, the J end by 0 bases, with 6 bases between.

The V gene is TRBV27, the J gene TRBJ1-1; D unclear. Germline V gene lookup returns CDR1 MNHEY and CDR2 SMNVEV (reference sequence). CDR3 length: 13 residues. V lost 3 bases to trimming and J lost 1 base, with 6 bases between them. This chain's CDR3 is CASSFRGNTEAFF. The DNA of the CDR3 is TGTGCCAGCAGTTTCCGAGGGAACACTGAAGCTTTCTTT.

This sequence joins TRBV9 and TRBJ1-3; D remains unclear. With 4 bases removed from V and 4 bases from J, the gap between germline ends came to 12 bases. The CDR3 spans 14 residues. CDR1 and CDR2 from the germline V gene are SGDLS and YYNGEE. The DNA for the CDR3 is TGTGCCAGCAGCCCTGAGGTACACGGAAACACCATATATTTT. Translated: CASSPEVHGNTIYF. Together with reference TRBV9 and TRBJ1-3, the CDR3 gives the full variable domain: DSGVTQTPKHLITATGQRVTLRCSPRSGDLSVYWYQQSLDQGLQFLIQYYNGEERAKGNILERFSAQQFPDLHSELNLSSLELGDSALYFCASSPEVHGNTIYFGEGSWLTVV.

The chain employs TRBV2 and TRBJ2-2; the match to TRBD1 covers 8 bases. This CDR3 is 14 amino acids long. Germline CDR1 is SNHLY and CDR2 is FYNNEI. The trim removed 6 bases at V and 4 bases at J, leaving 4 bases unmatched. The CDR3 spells CASRTGVGTGELFF. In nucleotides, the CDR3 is TGTGCCAGCAGGACAGGGGTGGGCACCGGGGAGCTGTTTTTT. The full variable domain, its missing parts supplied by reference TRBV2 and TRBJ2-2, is EPEVTQTPSHQVTQMGQEVILRCVPISNHLYFYWYRQILGQKVEFLVSFYNNEISEKSEIFDDQFSVERPDGSNFTLKIRSTKLEDSAMYFCASRTGVGTGELFFGEGSRLTVL.

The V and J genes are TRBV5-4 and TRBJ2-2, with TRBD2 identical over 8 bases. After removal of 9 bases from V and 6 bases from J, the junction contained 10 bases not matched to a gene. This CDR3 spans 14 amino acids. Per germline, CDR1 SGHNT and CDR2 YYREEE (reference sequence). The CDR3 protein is CANARGDSAGELFF. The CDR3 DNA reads TGTGCCAATGCGCGGGGGGATAGTGCCGGGGAGCTGTTTTTT.

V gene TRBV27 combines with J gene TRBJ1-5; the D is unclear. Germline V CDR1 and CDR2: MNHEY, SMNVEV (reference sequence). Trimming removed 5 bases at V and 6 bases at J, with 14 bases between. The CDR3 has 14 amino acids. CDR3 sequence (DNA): TGTGCCAGCAGTCCCCGGGAAGGCGGTCAGCCCCAGCATTTT. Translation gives CASSPREGGQPQHF.

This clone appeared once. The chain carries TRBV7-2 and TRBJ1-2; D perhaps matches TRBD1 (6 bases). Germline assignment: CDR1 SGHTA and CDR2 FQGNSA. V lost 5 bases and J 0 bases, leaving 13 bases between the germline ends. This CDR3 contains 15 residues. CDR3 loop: CASSLQTGTNYGYTF. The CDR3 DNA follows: TGTGCCAGCAGCCTACAGACAGGCACTAACTATGGCTACACCTTC.

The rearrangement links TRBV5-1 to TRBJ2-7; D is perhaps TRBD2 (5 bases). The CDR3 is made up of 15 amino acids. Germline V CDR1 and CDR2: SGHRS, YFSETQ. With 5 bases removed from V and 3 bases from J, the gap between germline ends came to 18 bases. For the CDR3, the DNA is TGCGCCAGCAGGGCGGGTCCCCGGCAAGTCTACGAGCAGTACTTC. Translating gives CASRAGPRQVYEQYF.